The TCR beta chain described here comes from a study of T cell repertoires in cytomegalovirus infection. Study conclusions and caveats: Summed public TCR beta family frequency identified CMV carriers bearing the relevant HLA.

Deletions cut 4 bases from V and 6 bases from J, with 17 bases between. This CDR3 has 14 residues. Germline V gene data show CDR1 as SGHDT and CDR2 as YYEEEE. In this sample, this clonotype turned up a few times. The antigen remains unidentified. TCRdb ran MiXCR on the reads and lists one entry per CDR3 protein. The sample contains more than 150,000 distinct CDR3 sequences, about 20% of which appear only once. The receptor was derived from a human donor in good health (CMV status not recorded). Some clones in this sample may be carry-over from other donors' samples. The V gene is TRBV5-6, the J gene TRBJ2-7; D may be TRBD1 (5 bases). The material sequenced was PBMCs. DNA for the CDR3: TGTGCCAGCAGCCTGACTTTGACAGTGTCCGAGCAGTACTTC. Translation: CASSLTLTVSEQYF. Full variable domain (rest looked up from reference TRBV5-6 and TRBJ2-7): DAGVTQSPTHLIKTRGQQVTLRCSPKSGHDTVSWYQQALGQGPQFIFQYYEEEERQRGNFPDRFSGHQFPNYSSELNVNALLLGDSALYLCASSLTLTVSEQYFGPGTRLTVT.